These 8 T cell receptor beta chains were all obtained from the same sample, sequenced in a study of early T cells in non-severe SARS-CoV-2 infection. TCRdb processed the 5' RACE reads anew with MiXCR; each CDR3 protein has one entry. The data contain over 30,000 distinct CDR3 sequences, approximately 5% of them seen just once; the ten biggest clones take up about 5.3%. What was sequenced was whole blood. These receptors all stem from an adult who was a healthcare worker with PCR-confirmed SARS-CoV-2 infection or an uninfected control (not recorded which).

This clonotype showed up many times. The chain joins TRBV9 to TRBJ2-2; either TRBD1 or TRBD2 may supply D (5 bases each). Germline V gives CDR1 SGDLS, CDR2 YYNGEE. V was clipped by 3 bases and J by 2 bases, with 14 bases between them. CDR3 length equals 16 residues. The CDR3 loop is CASSASGTVNTGELFF. The CDR3 bases are TGTGCCAGCAGCGCCTCCGGGACGGTAAACACCGGGGAGCTGTTTTTT.

V and J are TRBV11-2 and TRBJ2-1; 10 nucleotides align to TRBD2. Trimming removed 4 bases from V and 9 bases from J; junction bases left unmatched: 15. Looked up from germline, CDR1 is SGHAT and CDR2 is FQNNGV. The CDR3 extends over 17 amino acids. The CDR3 loop is CASSSPSGRAFIGEQFF. In DNA form, the CDR3 reads TGTGCCAGCAGCTCTCCCAGCGGGAGGGCCTTTATTGGTGAGCAGTTCTTC.

In this sample, this clonotype turned up many times. CDR3 in amino acids: CSAREVSGTNYGYTF. Written as DNA, the CDR3 is TGCAGTGCTAGGGAAGTGTCCGGGACCAACTATGGCTACACCTTC. The chain has TRBV20-1 and TRBJ1-2; a weak D match, TRBD1 (5 bases). Germline V gene sequence: CDR1 DFQATT, CDR2 SNEGSKA (reference sequence). V gave up 3 bases and J gave up 2 bases, with 16 bases separating them. This CDR3 contains 15 residues.

In its sample, this clonotype was seen many times. The V call is TRBV5-1, the J call TRBJ1-5; D is uncertain. Germline V gene sequence: CDR1 SGHRS, CDR2 YFSETQ. The CDR3 totals 13 residues. The V end was cut by 1 base, the J end by 4 bases, with 6 bases between. The CDR3 DNA sequence: TGCGCCAGCAGCTTGAGGGTTAATCAGCCCCAGCATTTT. This encodes CASSLRVNQPQHF.

The CDR3 DNA sequence: TGCAGTGCTAGAGCCGCCGGGACAGGGCTCTATGGCTACACCTTC. Protein sequence: CSARAAGTGLYGYTF. The gene calls are TRBV20-1 and TRBJ1-2; 9 positions agree with TRBD1. The trim removed 1 base at V and 4 bases at J, leaving 7 bases unmatched. This CDR3 is 15 amino acids long. Germline V CDR1 and CDR2: DFQATT, SNEGSKA (reference sequence).

This clonotype was counted ten times or more. The genes are TRBV7-6 and TRBJ1-3, with unresolved D. Germline CDR1 is SGHVS and CDR2 is FNYEAQ. Trimming took off 0 bases at V and 0 bases at J, with 6 bases between the two ends. The CDR3 sequence is 15 residues long. Here the CDR3 reads CASSLAGNSGNTIYF. The CDR3 DNA sequence: TGTGCCAGCAGCTTAGCCGGGAACTCTGGAAACACCATATATTTT.

This clonotype was recorded many times. The chain employs TRBV27 and TRBJ1-2; D possibly corresponds to TRBD1 (5 bases). CDR1 is MNHEY, CDR2 SMNVEV, per germline (reference sequence). The CDR3 totals 13 residues. Trimming stripped 5 bases from V and 4 bases from J, with 11 bases between. The CDR3 reads CASSTLGTYGYTF. The CDR3 coding sequence is TGTGCCAGCAGTACCCTTGGGACCTATGGCTACACCTTC.

This clonotype was picked up a small number of times. V is TRBV24-1 and J is TRBJ2-2; TRBD2 aligns across 13 bases. In germline, CDR1 is KGHDR, CDR2 SFDVKD. The CDR3 sequence is 17 residues long. The V segment lost 2 bases and the J segment 5 bases; nucleotides outside the gene matches: 4. Written as DNA, the CDR3 is TGTGCCACCAGTGATTGGGGGACTAGCGGGATTACCGGGGAGCTGTTTTTT. It specifies CATSDWGTSGITGELFF.